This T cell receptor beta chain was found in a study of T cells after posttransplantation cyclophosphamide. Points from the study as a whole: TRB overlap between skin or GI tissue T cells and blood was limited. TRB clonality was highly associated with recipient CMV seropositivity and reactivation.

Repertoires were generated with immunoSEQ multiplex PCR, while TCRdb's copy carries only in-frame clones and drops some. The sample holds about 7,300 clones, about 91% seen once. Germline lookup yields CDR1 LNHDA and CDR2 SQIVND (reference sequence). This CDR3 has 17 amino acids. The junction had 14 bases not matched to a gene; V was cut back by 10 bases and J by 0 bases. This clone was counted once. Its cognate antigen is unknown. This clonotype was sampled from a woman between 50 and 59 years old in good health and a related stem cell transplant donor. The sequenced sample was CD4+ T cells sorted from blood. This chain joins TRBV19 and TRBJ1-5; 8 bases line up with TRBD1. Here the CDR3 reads CATMGQGATYSNQPQHF. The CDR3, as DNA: TGTGCCACCATGGGGCAGGGGGCAACTTATAGCAATCAGCCCCAGCATTTT.